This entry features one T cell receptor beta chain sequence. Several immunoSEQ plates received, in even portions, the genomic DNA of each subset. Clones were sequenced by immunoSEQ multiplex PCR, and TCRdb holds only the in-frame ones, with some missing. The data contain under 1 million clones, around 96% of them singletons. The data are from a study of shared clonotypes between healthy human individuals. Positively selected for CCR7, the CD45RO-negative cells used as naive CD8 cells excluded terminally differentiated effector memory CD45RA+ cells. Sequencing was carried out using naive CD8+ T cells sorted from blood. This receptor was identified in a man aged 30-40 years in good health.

This chain's CDR3 is CASSQYPYGGSSTDTQYF. In DNA, the CDR3 is TGCGCCAGCAGCCAATACCCTTACGGCGGGAGCAGCACAGATACGCAGTATTTT. The chain is built from TRBV4-1 and TRBJ2-3; TRBD2 agrees at 7 bases. Germline V lookup: CDR1 MGHRA, CDR2 YSYEKL. With 2 bases clipped from V and 0 bases from J, the junction kept 11 bases outside the gene matches. The CDR3 covers 18 residues.